This paragraph covers one T cell receptor beta chain sequence. Its antigen remains unknown. The data stem from a study of CD8+ T cells in alopecia areata. Study-wide background: Those patients who were treated received oral tofacitinib, which was given at 5 to 10 mg twice daily for moderate-to-severe alopecia areata. Findings and caveats of the study: Many expanded lesional clones stayed in scalp and blood while on tofacitinib. Scalp clonality, along with expanded CD8+ clones among the top 100, was significantly decreased by tofacitinib. TCR sharing across patients was less clear than in mice, possibly HLA-related.

Extracted RNA was reverse transcribed, and the resulting cDNA served as sequencing template. Repertoires were generated with immunoSEQ multiplex PCR, while TCRdb's copy carries only in-frame clones and drops some. The sample has 150,000 to 200,000 clones; 40% to 65% are singletons. The CDR3 totals 12 residues. Germline CDR1 and CDR2: SEHNR and FQNEAQ (reference sequence). The V end lost 1 base, the J end lost 5 bases, and 6 bases lay between the germline ends. The treatment was: oral pan-JAK inhibitor, 5-10 mg twice daily. This TCR was sampled from a human donor with alopecia areata. The material was CD8+ T cells sorted from blood, obtained at approximately week 52, from a patient treated with tofacitinib. This sequence joins TRBV7-9 and TRBJ2-7, with D unclear. CDR3 residues: CASSLGSNEQYF. The CDR3 bases are TGTGCCAGCAGCTTAGGAAGTAACGAGCAGTACTTC.